This T cell receptor beta chain emerged from a study of T cell responses to AZD1222 COVID-19 vaccine. About the study: Pooled together were second doses at about 4 or about 12 weeks.

Comment on this clone: What it recognizes is unknown.

This CDR3 contains 13 residues. V shed 5 bases and J shed 6 bases, with 13 bases lying between them. CDR1 is SEHNR and CDR2 is FQNEAQ in the germline V gene (reference sequence). Whole-study findings and limits: Repertoires were obtained solely post-peak T cell response. Clonal diversity was possibly underestimated; the donors were predominantly white British and more often female.

TCRdb's copy holds only in-frame clones and misses some; the assay was immunoSEQ multiplex PCR. The table shows about 92,000 clones, with approximately 90% occurring only once. Sequenced material: peripheral blood, taken on day 0 of AZD1222 vaccination. This TCR was recovered from an adult in good health. The chain couples TRBV7-9 to TRBJ1-2; maybe TRBD1 (5 bases). Here the CDR3 reads CASSTDMFHGYTF. As DNA, the CDR3 is TGTGCCAGCAGCACGGACATGTTCCATGGCTACACCTTC.